This entry describes one TCR beta chain. Its specificity is not known. The data were taken from a study of shared clonotypes between healthy human individuals. Notes on the study in general: Clonotype sharing among donors was expected to depend on sequencing depth.

CDR3 length equals 17 residues. The germline gives CDR1 SGHDN, CDR2 FVKESK. V lost 4 bases to trimming and J lost 2 bases, with 15 bases between them. Clones were sequenced by immunoSEQ multiplex PCR, and TCRdb holds only the in-frame ones, with some missing. The data show some 1 million clones, with about 75% seen just once and approximately 1.5% held by the top ten. The sequence was obtained from a young man in good health. The source material was memory CD4+ T cells sorted from blood. Subset specified: CD45RA-negative fraction. V usage is TRBV14 and J usage is TRBJ2-6, with D perhaps given as TRBD1 or TRBD2 (6 bases each). CDR3 region: CASSPPPGAPGANVLTF. In nucleotides, the CDR3 is TGTGCCAGCAGCCCCCCTCCGGGGGCCCCTGGGGCCAACGTCCTGACTTTC.